This TCR beta chain was captured in a study of T cells in Graves' hyperthyroidism and ophthalmopathy. Study-level points and caveats: Ophthalmopathy was separated from stable hyperthyroidism by a 13 V-J model.

Trimming cost V 7 bases and J 4 bases, with 19 bases left between them. The CDR3 totals 14 residues. In germline, CDR1 is SQVTM, CDR2 ANQGSEA. Points on this clonotype: Its antigen is not identified.

RNA transcripts served as the template for amplifying TCR beta CDR3 regions. With the HTBI primer set, the TCR CDR3 went through a first round of RT-PCR. TCRdb fed the multiplex PCR reads into MiXCR, producing one record per CDR3 protein. The data contain about 710,000 distinct CDR3 sequences, around 17% of them singletons. V and J are TRBV29-1 and TRBJ1-2; D is perhaps TRBD1 (5 bases). The sample comprised blood. This TCR was sampled from a man aged 18 to 29 with Graves' hyperthyroidism. The CDR3 spells CSDWGAQRPYGYTF. CDR3 sequence (DNA): TGCAGCGATTGGGGCGCACAGAGACCCTATGGCTACACCTTC.